This TCR beta chain was captured in a study of control samples from healthy donors and cancer patients. This clone appeared a single time. Using immunoSEQ multiplex PCR, the repertoire was profiled, and TCRdb retains in-frame clones only, with some absent. Counted here are roughly 92,000 clones, around 83% occurring once; the ten biggest clones make up roughly 1.3%. Germline assignment: CDR1 SGHTA and CDR2 FQGNSA. V lost 1 base and J lost 1, with 11 bases in between. There are 16 residues in the CDR3. This TCR came from a woman aged 45-59 years in good health. Source material: blood. The V gene is TRBV7-2, the J gene TRBJ1-5; possibly TRBD1 for D (6 bases). CDR3 DNA sequence: TGTGCCAGCAGCTTAGTACCAGGGGCCAGCAATCAGCCCCAGCATTTT. The encoded protein is CASSLVPGASNQPQHF.